The text below deals with one T cell receptor (beta chain). The antigen it binds to is not known. Base qualities are not provided; no much larger clone lies one nucleotide away. Deletion took 1 base off V and 12 bases off J, with a span of 9 bases between the germline ends. CDR1 and CDR2, per the germline V gene, are MDHEN and SYDVKM. From the cysteine up to the phenylalanine, the CDR3 has a length of 12 residues. The sequence is cut down to CDR3 DNA, 36 bases in frame from base 1. The cohort comprised approximately 700 healthy bone marrow donors. Cohort members were all nominally healthy when sampled, although unrecorded immune exposures were likely present. The donor was CMV seropositive and was included in the group of around 300 seropositive cohort members. A peripheral blood sample was collected from each donor, and TCR beta sequencing was performed on peripheral blood mononuclear cells. Genomic DNA extraction from the blood cell samples was performed with the Qiagen DNeasy Blood Extraction Kit.

This sample was included in a study of cytomegalovirus exposure and HLA in healthy donors (dated by TCRdb to about 2017). Study-level background: An earlier analysis of approximately 600 of the donors reported approximately 270 Gb of sequence data and around 120 million unique TCR beta sequences from about 200 million T cells. Approximately 300 gigabases of sequencing data and approximately 92 million unique TCR sequences made up an early release that covered over 550 HLA-typed donors. Of the 300 to 500 genotyped donors, 81% were placed in the genetic ancestry cluster associated with self-reported Caucasian donors. The study aimed to test whether cataloging public T cell receptors could reveal signatures of past pathogen exposure. The study profiled the T cell repertoires of approximately 700 subjects by immunosequencing and related them to cytomegalovirus serostatus. Along with the roughly 670-subject first cohort, a separate validation cohort of 120 different subjects was used. To predict cytomegalovirus infection status, the study combined high-throughput TCR immunosequencing, statistical association of individual TCRs with disease status, and machine learning. To study patterns of TCR occurrence, a later analysis re-analyzed previously published TCR beta repertoires from several hundred donors and added high-resolution HLA genotyping. In the later analysis, no new phenotypic data were used to find candidate immune exposures; instead, reliance was placed on TCR beta sequences and their occurrence across donors. In an earlier analysis of over 550 of the donors, high-throughput TCR beta sequencing was used to judge whether each TCR beta V gene segment behaved as functional or pseudogenic. Donor age, sex, ethnicity and CMV serostatus were compiled together with the repertoire data. A later genetic analysis took genome-wide SNP genotypes for about 55% of the 666 donors and used that subset as a discovery cohort. All discovery cohort repertoires had been generated on a single sequencing platform. Both class I and class II loci were covered by HLA typing, at four-digit resolution. The number of typed donors differed by locus: about 620-640 for A, B, C, DRB1 and DQB1; approximately 540 for DQA1; approximately 610 for DPA1; and some 470 for DPB1. Roughly five DR-DQ haplotypes were handled as single units for association and clustering, since linkage in the cohort was strong. Among 300 to 450 genotyped donors of the cohort, an average of approximately 250,000 unique TCR beta nucleotide sequences were sequenced per donor, 15% to 20% of them non-productive. Results the study describes overall, beyond this receptor: Most TCR sequences were observed very rarely across donors, whereas some public TCRs were present in many individuals. A cluster of highly shared sequence variants was judged likely to represent a technical artifact of the sequencing pipeline. Strong co-occurrence of HLA alleles, especially DR and DQ, made assigning TCR associations to individual alleles difficult. Compared with equally common non-associated chains, HLA-associated TCR beta chains in a later analysis were more clonally expanded and had lower generation probabilities. This cohort had only TCR beta chains sequenced, and the lack of alpha or paired-chain data limited which features could be detected. A few of the identified cytomegalovirus-associated TCR beta chains were confirmed in vitro to be specific for cytomegalovirus antigens. A later genetic analysis reported fewer N-insertions in productive TCRs among donors in an Asian-associated ancestry cluster than the roughly 700-donor mean. A further reported finding was that TCR beta sequences accurately predicted the HLA-A and HLA-B alleles for most subjects in the first cohort. Because HLA typing was unavailable for some donors at each locus, only the typed subset was used in association tests. The earlier analysis of 587 of the donors excluded some 15 rarely observed V segments, including chromosome 9 orphons, because counts were too low. The presence/absence analyses assumed that sequencing depth was roughly uniform across donors, and that assumption may not be true. Correlated functional status among segregating V segments might be attributable to linkage disequilibrium, but an unknown experimental factor could not be ruled out. In a later analysis, about 17,000 TCR beta sequences were associated with specific HLA alleles at a false discovery rate of 0.05. A later genetic analysis associated a missense DCLRE1C variant with V-gene and J-gene trimming of TCR beta chains, and an independent cohort replicated the association. A total of about 150 TCR beta chains were listed by the study as associated with cytomegalovirus. Because the 87-base-pair reads could not distinguish some IMGT-functional V segments, including TRBV6-2 and TRBV6-3, those segments were excluded. According to a later analysis, parvovirus B19, influenza, CMV and Epstein-Barr virus appeared linked to several top co-occurrence clusters. Cytomegalovirus status was reported to be diagnosed by the classifier with high specificity and sensitivity in both the original and validation cohorts. It was suggested by the authors that the approach could potentially be generalized to other disease states and immunological phenotypes. A later analysis found that most CMV-associated TCR beta chains appeared HLA-restricted, with HLA associations seemingly driven largely by CMV exposure. In a later analysis, TCR association rates were found to vary across HLA loci, with the most associated TCRs seen for DRB1 alleles and the fewest for HLA-C alleles. Immune exposure information for the cohort was limited to CMV serostatus. In an earlier analysis of fewer than 750 of the donors, most TCR beta V segments were observed in productive rearrangements about 87% or about 30% of the time, broadly matching IMGT annotations.

Libraries were built with the immunoSEQ multiplex PCR assay. For the multiplex PCR, a mixture combining 60 forward primers for TCR Vbeta segments and 13 reverse primers for TCR Jbeta segments was used. A multiplex PCR assay on genomic DNA amplified the CDR3 region of rearranged TCR beta genes. The Illumina HiSeq System was used to sequence the amplified TCR beta libraries as 87-base-pair reads. Per the original workflow: Across the 500 to 850 repertoires, a later analysis counted about 81 million unique TCR beta chains, approximately 10 million of which were shared by at least two donors. Raw reads were error-corrected and collapsed into unique sequences by a nearest-neighbor algorithm in which closely related sequences were merged to remove PCR and sequencing errors. To assign V, D and J gene segments, CDR3 sequences were aligned to IMGT reference sequences. For a sequence to be retained, a match of at least six nucleotides was required to both a V gene segment and a J gene segment. A rearrangement counted as productive if the CDR3 had no stop codons and remained in frame with V and J, and every other rearrangement counted as non-productive. CDR3 was defined according to IMGT convention as the region running from the second conserved V-encoded cysteine to the conserved J-encoded phenylalanine. In an earlier analysis of more than 550 of the donors, sequences lacking an unambiguous match to a single V gene segment were excluded. In an earlier analysis of 587 of the donors, a V segment was called functional when productive rearrangements were above 56.7%, and segregating when the standard deviation between donors exceeded 5%. A statistical classification framework was built for diagnosing cytomegalovirus status from the catalog of TCR beta chain sequences. In a later analysis, V and J genes were assigned by comparing TCR nucleotide sequences against IMGT/GENE-DB human TR gene sequences. The TCRdist pipeline was used in a later analysis to assign CDR3 sequences and most-parsimonious VDJ recombination scenarios. In a later analysis, each TCR beta chain was defined by its CDR3 amino acid sequence together with its V-gene family, and reads without a unique V-gene family were excluded. In a later analysis, around 650 highly shared, low-generation-probability nucleotide sequences were removed to address suspected cross-contamination and a sequencing artifact. For each public chain, a later analysis derived a clonal expansion index from normalized ranks of inferred template counts within each repertoire. In a later analysis, generation probabilities were computed using a VDJ recombination model fitted to out-of-frame rearrangements, and the results were checked against IGoR. Hypergeometric tests were used in a later analysis to score TCR-TCR, TCR-HLA and TCR-CMV co-occurrence, with a repertoire-size bias correction applied to the TCR pairs. False discovery rates were estimated in a later analysis by permuting HLA or CMV assignments 20 times. In a later analysis, co-occurring TCRs were grouped with DBSCAN, and TCRdist sequence similarity was added when clustering was performed within HLA-allele-positive subsets. Repertoires with fewer than 30,000 or more than 120,000 public chains, plus five repertoires with anomalous nucleotide sharing, were excluded from co-occurrence clustering. The immuneACCESS repertoire file appears here via TCRdb, limited to in-frame rearrangements. These files lack a portion of the clones; in checked studies, under half of the deficit traces to unresolved V genes, and the cause of the others is not known. The DNA gave D and trimming, while V, J and clone size come from that table. The sample data list approximately 170,000 clones, and roughly 87% of these were observed just once. The ten largest clonotypes hold around 4.1% of the sample.

This receptor was obtained from a man aged 50 to 59 in good health and CMV-seropositive. The V gene is TRBV28 and the J gene is TRBJ1-4; TRBD1 might be the D gene, on 5 matching bases. Sample: PBMCs. The CDR3 region has the sequence CASSLSGGELFF. The nucleotide sequence is TGTGCCAGCAGTTTATCGGGAGGGGAACTGTTTTTT.